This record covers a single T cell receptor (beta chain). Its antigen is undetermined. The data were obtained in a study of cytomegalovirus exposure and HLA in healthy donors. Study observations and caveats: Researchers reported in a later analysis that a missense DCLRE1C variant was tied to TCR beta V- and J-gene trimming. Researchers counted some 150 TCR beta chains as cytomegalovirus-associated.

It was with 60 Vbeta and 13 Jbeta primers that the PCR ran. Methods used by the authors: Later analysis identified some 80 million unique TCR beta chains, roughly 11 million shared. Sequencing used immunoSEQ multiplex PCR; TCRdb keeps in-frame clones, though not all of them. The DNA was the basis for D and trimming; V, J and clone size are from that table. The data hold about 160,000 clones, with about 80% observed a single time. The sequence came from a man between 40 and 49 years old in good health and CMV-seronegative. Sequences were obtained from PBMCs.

CDR3 DNA sequence: TGCGCCAGCAGCCAAGTCTTAGGGGCTAATCAGCCCCAGCATTTT. Protein product: CASSQVLGANQPQHF. V is TRBV4-3 and J is TRBJ1-5, with D perhaps TRBD1 (5 bases). Germline assignment: CDR1 LGHNA and CDR2 YSLEER. This CDR3 spans 15 amino acids. The V end lost 1 base, the J end lost 4 bases, and 11 bases lay between the germline ends.